This TCR beta chain derives from a study of T-cell reconstitution after alpha-beta-depleted transplantation in children. The CDR3 loop spans 13 amino acids. Germline CDR1 reads MNHEY; CDR2 reads SMNVEV (reference sequence). Trimming pared 11 bases from V and 6 bases from J, leaving 16 bases between. This sample's TCRbeta library carried unique molecular identifier barcodes. TCRdb called the PCR reads again in MiXCR, with one record for every CDR3 protein. The sample shows a few hundred thousand distinct CDR3 sequences, over 20% of them seen only once. Comments on this clonotype: Antigen: not known.

Findings and caveats of the study: One year after transplant, T-cell counts and diversity came mostly from newly produced T cells. From surviving recipient T cells and thymic progenitors came the high day-60 TCRbeta diversity observed in some patients. Expanded clones from the graft, numbering several hundred, reportedly supplied alpha-beta T cells about two months after transplant.

The J gene is TRBJ2-2, the V gene TRBV27; D gene ambiguous. The sample consisted of PBMCs, mostly from graft donor cells, taken 180 days after TCRalphabeta/CD19-depleted stem cell transplant. This TCR was recovered from a male patient aged 10-17 years who had a stem cell transplant for acute lymphoblastic leukemia, so the T cells may come from the graft donor. CDR3 in DNA: TGTGCCGGCACCTCCATTGGGGCCGGGGAGCTGTTTTTT. It is translated as CAGTSIGAGELFF.